One sample yielded the 3 T cell receptor beta chains listed below, sequenced in a study of cytomegalovirus exposure and HLA in healthy donors. Vbeta (60) and Jbeta (13) primers were used in the PCR. Method: immunoSEQ multiplex PCR; TCRdb's copy keeps in-frame clones and lacks some. This sample carries about 180,000 clones, 70% to 85% of them seen once, and the ten largest clones take around 3.4%. The sample taken for sequencing was PBMCs. Source of these receptors: a woman aged 55-70 years in good health and CMV-seropositive.

This chain joins TRBV7-9 and TRBJ1-2, with 9 bases matching TRBD1. Germline CDR1 SEHNR, CDR2 FQNEAQ (reference sequence). The V gene end was trimmed by 4 bases and the J gene end by 8 bases; junction bases not matched to a gene: 5. The CDR3 spans 13 residues. CDR3 in DNA: TGTGCCAGCAGCTCCCGGACAGGGGAAGGCTACACCTTC. Translating it yields CASSSRTGEGYTF.

This clone was seen more than once but under ten times. V gene TRBV5-1 combines with J gene TRBJ1-4; possibly TRBD1 for D (6 bases). Looked up from germline, CDR1 is SGHRS and CDR2 is YFSETQ. Trimming removed 1 base at V and 8 bases at J, with 15 bases between. The CDR3 loop spans 15 amino acids. The CDR3 DNA is TGCGCCAGCAGCTTGAGTAGGGGGTCGGAGGAAAAACTGTTTTTT. It specifies CASSLSRGSEEKLFF.

The chain recombines TRBV7-9 with TRBJ2-5; TRBD2 matches 8 bases. Germline V CDR1 and CDR2: SEHNR, FQNEAQ (reference sequence). The CDR3 runs 16 residues. The V segment lost 5 bases and the J segment 1 base; nucleotides outside the gene matches: 9. CDR3 in amino acids: CASSPRLAGLQETQYF. The CDR3 DNA sequence: TGTGCCAGCAGCCCCCGATTAGCGGGGCTCCAAGAGACCCAGTACTTC.